These 28 T cell receptor beta chains came from one sample sequenced in a study of cytomegalovirus exposure and HLA in healthy donors. PCR involved 60 Vbeta and 13 Jbeta primers. The data were produced by immunoSEQ multiplex PCR, yet TCRdb's version contains in-frame clones alone and is incomplete. The sample consists of approximately 150,000 clones, 80% of them appearing once. The specimen was PBMCs. The receptor set was obtained from a woman between 40 and 55 years old in good health and CMV-seronegative.

The table lists this clone with a count of one. The chain joins TRBV19 to TRBJ1-1, with D perhaps TRBD1 (6 bases). Trimming removed 4 bases from V and 0 bases from J, with 12 bases in between. Germline V CDR1 and CDR2: LNHDA, SQIVND (reference sequence). This CDR3 has 15 amino acids. In DNA form, the CDR3 reads TGTGCCAGTAGTAGACAGGCCAGGGTGAACACTGAAGCTTTCTTT. Amino acids: CASSRQARVNTEAFF.

This clone was seen a single time. The chain recombines TRBV11-2 with TRBJ2-7; D possibly corresponds to TRBD1 (6 bases). Per the germline V gene, CDR1 is SGHAT and CDR2 is FQNNGV. Trimming took 5 bases from V and 11 from J, leaving 19 bases between them. This CDR3 comprises 13 residues. The CDR3 DNA follows: TGTGCCAGCAGCCTTTGGGGGACCCCAGGGGAGTACTTC. Protein sequence: CASSLWGTPGEYF.

This sequence joins TRBV5-1 and TRBJ1-1, with 7 bases matching TRBD1. CDR1 SGHRS and CDR2 YFSETQ come from the germline V gene. Trimming cost V 3 bases and J 1 base; bases outside gene matches: 3. The CDR3 totals 14 residues. The CDR3 protein is CASSWGTENTEAFF. CDR3 bases: TGCGCCAGCAGCTGGGGGACAGAGAACACTGAAGCTTTCTTT.

The chain couples TRBV7-9 to TRBJ2-7; maybe TRBD2 (6 bases). V lost 1 base, J lost 0 bases, and 16 bases lay in between. The CDR3 has 17 residues. Germline assignment: CDR1 SEHNR and CDR2 FQNEAQ (reference sequence). CDR3 sequence: CASSLGNVVGSSYEQYF. The CDR3 bases are TGTGCCAGCAGCTTAGGGAACGTAGTCGGGAGCTCCTACGAGCAGTACTTC.

To note about this clone: The sample holds other DNA sequences that translate to the same CDR3. The rearrangement uses TRBV7-3 and TRBJ2-2, with 15 bases fitting TRBD2. In germline, CDR1 is SGHTA, CDR2 FQGTGA. V was pared by 3 bases and J by 6 bases, with 2 bases of the junction left unmatched. The CDR3 is 16 residues long. The CDR3 sequence is CASSLGLAGGSGELFF. Here the CDR3 DNA reads TGTGCCAGCAGCTTGGGACTAGCGGGAGGATCCGGGGAGCTGTTTTTT. Looking up the rest from reference TRBV7-3 and TRBJ2-2 gives the full variable domain: GAGVSQTPSNKVTEKGKYVELRCDPISGHTALYWYRQSLGQGPEFLIYFQGTGAADDSGLPNDRFFAVRPEGSVSTLKIQRTERGDSAVYLCASSLGLAGGSGELFFGEGSRLTVL.

The rearrangement uses TRBV6-5 and TRBJ2-7; possible D gene TRBD2, 6 bases. Germline CDR1 reads MNHEY; CDR2 reads SVGAGI. This CDR3 comprises 13 residues. V lost 10 bases and J 4 bases, leaving 17 bases between the germline ends. CDR3 residues: CATRIRGTYEQYF. CDR3 nucleotide sequence: TGTGCCACCCGAATCCGGGGGACTTACGAGCAGTACTTC.

V and J are TRBV25-1 and TRBJ2-7; TRBD1 aligns across 8 bases. The ends lost 5 bases at V and 6 bases at J; junction bases unmatched: 6. CDR1 and CDR2 (germline): MGHDK, SYGVNS. The CDR3 is made up of 13 amino acids. The CDR3 region has the DNA TGTGCCAGCAGTAGGGCAGGGGGCCTCGAGCAGTACTTC. It codes for CASSRAGGLEQYF.

V gene TRBV7-3 combines with J gene TRBJ2-2; unclear D gene. V shed 6 bases and J shed 6 bases, with 14 bases lying between them. From germline, CDR1 is SGHTA and CDR2 FQGTGA. There are 14 residues in the CDR3. CDR3 in amino acids: CASSLIIGAGELFF. For the CDR3, the DNA is TGTGCCAGCAGTCTAATTATTGGAGCCGGGGAGCTGTTTTTT.

The chain combines TRBV7-2 with TRBJ2-2; TRBD1 aligns across 8 bases. The CDR3 runs 13 residues. V lost 10 bases to trimming and J lost 6 bases; unmatched junction nucleotides: 7. Per the germline V gene, CDR1 is SGHTA and CDR2 is FQGNSA. The DNA for the CDR3 is TGTGCCATCGGGACAGGCTCTTCCGGGGAGCTGTTTTTT. It yields the protein CAIGTGSSGELFF.

This chain links TRBV18 with TRBJ2-1, with TRBD1 identical over 12 bases. Germline lookup yields CDR1 KGHSH and CDR2 LQKENI. The CDR3 sequence is 16 residues long. The junction had 8 bases not matched to a gene; V was cut back by 2 bases and J by 9 bases. The CDR3 DNA reads TGTGCCAGCTCACCAGCGGGACAGGGGGCGCGCGGTGAGCAGTTCTTC. This translates into CASSPAGQGARGEQFF. Combining the CDR3 with reference TRBV18 and TRBJ2-1 gives the whole variable domain NAGVMQNPRHLVRRRGQEARLRCSPMKGHSHVYWYRQLPEEGLKFMVYLQKENIIDESGMPKERFSAEFPKEGPSILRIQQVVRGDSAAYFCASSPAGQGARGEQFFGPGTRLTVL.

The count of this clone is one. The rearrangement joins TRBV7-2 to TRBJ1-5; D gene uncertain. Germline V gene data show CDR1 as SGHTA and CDR2 as FQGNSA. This CDR3 region has 13 residues. V lost 2 bases and J 4 bases, leaving 6 bases between the germline ends. In DNA form, the CDR3 reads TGTGCCAGCAGCTTATTCCAGAATCAGCCCCAGCATTTT. This encodes CASSLFQNQPQHF.

The CDR3 region is CASSKFGAGGPPYEQYF. The CDR3 DNA sequence: TGTGCCAGCAGCAAATTCGGGGCGGGAGGGCCCCCCTACGAGCAGTACTTC. This rearrangement joins TRBV28 to TRBJ2-7, with 9 bases that match TRBD2. Unmatched junction bases numbered 14, after V lost 6 bases and J lost 2 bases. CDR1 and CDR2 (germline): MDHEN, SYDVKM. The CDR3 length is 17 residues.

This clone was seen once. The chain links TRBV7-2 to TRBJ2-2, with TRBD2 as a possible D gene (6 bases). Trimming pared 2 bases from V and 3 bases from J, leaving 13 bases between. The germline CDR1 and CDR2 sequences are SGHTA and FQGNSA. This CDR3 has 16 residues. The CDR3 protein is CASSLTGGWDTGELFF. The CDR3, as DNA: TGTGCCAGCAGCTTAACCGGGGGTTGGGACACCGGGGAGCTGTTTTTT.

A few counts support this clone. V is TRBV5-4 and J is TRBJ2-7; TRBD2 matches 10 bases. The trim removed 4 bases at V and 0 bases at J, leaving 4 bases unmatched. Germline V lookup: CDR1 SGHNT, CDR2 YYREEE (reference sequence). The CDR3 extends over 15 amino acids. This chain's CDR3 is CASSPPSGSSYEQYF. DNA of the CDR3: TGTGCCAGCAGCCCACCTAGCGGGAGCTCCTACGAGCAGTACTTC.

The rearrangement links TRBV29-1 to TRBJ2-5, with a tentative D call TRBD2 (7 bases). Trimming removed 3 bases from V and 5 bases from J, with 22 bases in between. The CDR3 is 16 residues long. Germline CDR1 is SQVTM and CDR2 is ANQGSEA. CDR3 region: CSVEGRERGLGETQYF. CDR3 in DNA: TGCAGCGTTGAGGGGCGGGAGAGGGGGTTAGGGGAGACCCAGTACTTC.

The chain employs TRBV4-1 and TRBJ1-2; 8 bases fit TRBD1. J gave up 7 bases and V 5 bases, and 12 bases lay outside the gene matches. CDR1 is MGHRA, CDR2 YSYEKL, per germline. The CDR3 totals 15 residues. CDR3 coding DNA: TGCGCCAGCAGCTTAGGACAGGGCCTATTAGGTGGCTACACCTTC. This codes for CASSLGQGLLGGYTF.

The chain links TRBV11-2 to TRBJ2-7, with 7 bases fitting TRBD2. The CDR3 runs to 17 residues. CDR1 SGHAT and CDR2 FQNNGV come from the germline V gene. The trim removed 0 bases at V and 0 bases at J, leaving 8 bases unmatched. CDR3 residues: CASSLDQGGGVSYEQYF. The DNA of the CDR3 is TGTGCCAGCAGCTTAGATCAGGGCGGGGGTGTCTCCTACGAGCAGTACTTC.

The J gene is TRBJ2-7, the V gene TRBV5-1; TRBD1 agrees at 9 bases. Germline lookup yields CDR1 SGHRS and CDR2 YFSETQ. The J segment lost 2 bases and the V segment lost 5 bases, leaving 2 bases of the junction unmatched. The CDR3 is made up of 13 amino acids. CDR3 nucleotide sequence: TGCGCCAGCAGGACAGGGGGTCCCTACGAGCAGTACTTC. This codes for CASRTGGPYEQYF.

There are a few counts of this clone. This rearrangement joins TRBV28 to TRBJ2-1; possible D gene TRBD2, 8 bases. CDR3 length: 16 amino acids. Trimming pared 6 bases from V and 3 bases from J, leaving 18 bases between. Germline V gives CDR1 MDHEN, CDR2 SYDVKM. CDR3 in amino acids: CASRQIAGQLYNEQFF. The CDR3, as DNA: TGTGCCAGCAGACAAATAGCGGGACAGCTCTACAATGAGCAGTTCTTC. The full variable domain, in which reference TRBV28 and TRBJ2-1 provide the parts outside the CDR3, is DVKVTQSSRYLVKRTGEKVFLECVQDMDHENMFWYRQDPGLGLRLIYFSYDVKMKEKGDIPEGYSVSREKKERFSLILESASTNQTSMYLCASRQIAGQLYNEQFFGPGTRLTVL.

CDR3 coding DNA: TGCAGCGTTTTCGGGGGTGTCGGAATAGCTAATGAAAAACTGTTTTTT. As protein: CSVFGGVGIANEKLFF. V usage is TRBV29-1 and J usage is TRBJ1-4, with D perhaps matching TRBD1 (5 bases). The CDR3 spans 16 residues. Germline CDR1 reads SQVTM; CDR2 reads ANQGSEA. V was cut by 5 bases and J by 3 bases, with 19 bases left in between.

This chain connects TRBV27 to TRBJ2-7, with TRBD1 matching over 9 bases. This CDR3 is built from 15 residues. With V trimmed by 3 bases and J by 2 bases, 5 bases remained unmatched. Germline V gives CDR1 MNHEY, CDR2 SMNVEV (reference sequence). This CDR3 reads CASSFVGTGPYEQYF. CDR3 nucleotides: TGTGCCAGCAGTTTTGTCGGGACAGGGCCCTACGAGCAGTACTTC.

This clone was detected once. The genes are TRBV28 and TRBJ1-6; 8 nucleotides agree with TRBD1. The trim removed 5 bases at V and 10 bases at J, leaving 16 bases unmatched. This CDR3 has 17 amino acids. The germline V gene encodes CDR1 MDHEN and CDR2 SYDVKM. The DNA for the CDR3 is TGTGCCAGCAGTGGACCGGGAGGACAGGGATTAGTGTCACCCCTCCACTTT. This gives the protein CASSGPGGQGLVSPLHF.

The V gene is TRBV6-1, the J gene TRBJ2-7; 11 nucleotides agree with TRBD2. Trimming took 2 bases from V and 0 from J; bases not matched to a gene: 6. The CDR3 runs to 17 residues. CDR1 is MNHNS, CDR2 SASEGT, per germline. CDR3 loop: CASSELAGGSNSYEQYF. The DNA for the CDR3 is TGTGCCAGCAGTGAACTAGCGGGAGGCTCCAACTCCTACGAGCAGTACTTC.

This clone was observed a handful of times. This chain's CDR3 is CASSQEVGVETYEQYF. In DNA, the CDR3 is TGCGCCAGCAGCCAAGAAGTAGGGGTGGAAACCTACGAGCAGTACTTC. The chain combines TRBV4-1 with TRBJ2-7; possibly TRBD1 for D (5 bases). There are 16 residues in the CDR3. Between the trimmed V and J ends, which lost 0 bases and 2 bases, there was a span of 14 bases. CDR1 and CDR2 (germline): MGHRA, YSYEKL.

V and J are TRBV30 and TRBJ2-1; D is perhaps TRBD2 (5 bases). The CDR3 has 16 amino acids. Germline V lookup: CDR1 GTSNPN, CDR2 SVGIG (reference sequence). V gave up 3 bases and J gave up 8 bases, with 23 bases separating them. The CDR3 bases are TGTGCCTGGAGATCGGGAACGGCTTTTGTTGTCGATGAGCAGTTCTTC. Protein sequence: CAWRSGTAFVVDEQFF. Full variable domain (rest looked up from reference TRBV30 and TRBJ2-1): SQTIHQWPATLVQPVGSPLSLECTVEGTSNPNLYWYRQAAGRGLQLLFYSVGIGQISSEVPQNLSASRPQDRQFILSSKKLLLSDSGFYLCAWRSGTAFVVDEQFFGPGTRLTVL.

J is TRBJ1-2 and V is TRBV7-3; D gene uncertain. The CDR3 runs to 13 residues. The V and J ends lost 1 base and 4 bases respectively, with 7 bases between them. The germline V gene encodes CDR1 SGHTA and CDR2 FQGTGA. The CDR3 nucleotides read TGTGCCAGCAGCTTAATCGGGAGCTATGGCTACACCTTC. As protein: CASSLIGSYGYTF.

This clone was picked up a small number of times. The chain uses TRBV6-8 and TRBJ2-1; D might be TRBD2 (5 bases). V lost 9 bases and J 5 bases, leaving 20 bases between the germline ends. Germline assignment: CDR1 MNHGY and CDR2 SAAAGT. The CDR3 consists of 15 residues. CDR3 DNA sequence: TGTGCCAGTCCGAGAGGGTCTCGAAAGAACAATGAGCAGTTCTTC. Its protein is CASPRGSRKNNEQFF.

A few counts support this clone. This chain uses TRBV7-2 with TRBJ2-3; 7 bases map to TRBD1. The germline V gene has CDR1 SGHTA and CDR2 FQGNSA. The CDR3 runs to 16 residues. Trimming took 5 bases from V and 8 from J; bases not matched to a gene: 16. The DNA of the CDR3 is TGTGCCAGCAGCCCATCATTGGGAGAGCACAGGGGTACGCAGTATTTT. It codes for CASSPSLGEHRGTQYF. Full variable domain (outside the CDR3, taken from reference TRBV7-2 and TRBJ2-3): GAGVSQSPSNKVTEKGKDVELRCDPISGHTALYWYRQSLGQGLEFLIYFQGNSAPDKSGLPSDRFSAERTGGSVSTLTIQRTQQEDSAVYLCASSPSLGEHRGTQYFGPGTRLTVL.